The rows below give T cell receptor beta chains drawn from one sample of a study of blood T cell repertoires in COVID-19. Assay used: immunoSEQ multiplex PCR; TCRdb lists only in-frame clones, some missing. The table records 360,000 or so clones, around nine tenths of them present only once. The sample was PBMCs or T cells enriched from blood (not recorded which). The receptors were sampled from a woman in her 30s who had recovered from COVID-19. Both conserved end residues are part of each CDR3. D genes are given only for firm matches. A clone size is listed for some rows: how often the clone was seen (once, few, many), or a class if it is expanded.

clone_size: .
d_call: .
j_call: TRBJ2-7
v_call: TRBV6-1
cdr3_nt: TGTGCCAGCAGTGACAGGGGCAACTCCTACGAGCAGTACTTC
cdr3_aa: CASSDRGNSYEQYF

clone_size: .
d_call: TRBD2
j_call: TRBJ2-2
v_call: TRBV2
cdr3_nt: TGTGCCAGCAGTGAGGTCGGGAGGGCGGGCACCGGGGAGCTGTTTTTT
cdr3_aa: CASSEVGRAGTGELFF

clone_size: few
d_call: .
j_call: TRBJ2-7
v_call: TRBV28
cdr3_nt: TGTGCCAGCAGGGGCGGGGAGTACGAGCAGTACTTC
cdr3_aa: CASRGGEYEQYF

clone_size: .
d_call: .
j_call: TRBJ1-1
v_call: TRBV20-1
cdr3_nt: TGCAGTGCTAGTCAATCAGGGGATAACACTGAAGCTTTCTTT
cdr3_aa: CSASQSGDNTEAFF

clone_size: few
d_call: TRBD2
j_call: TRBJ2-7
v_call: TRBV5-5
cdr3_nt: TGTGCCAGCAGCTTGGCCCCTGGGCTAGCGGGGGAATACGAGCAGTACTTC
cdr3_aa: CASSLAPGLAGEYEQYF

clone_size: .
d_call: .
j_call: TRBJ1-1
v_call: TRBV29-1
cdr3_nt: TGCAGCGTTGACCGGCCGCGGGGTGCTGAAGCTTTCTTT
cdr3_aa: CSVDRPRGAEAFF

clone_size: .
d_call: .
j_call: TRBJ2-7
v_call: TRBV20-1
cdr3_nt: TGCAGTGCTAGCAACGAGCAGTACTTC
cdr3_aa: CSASNEQYF

clone_size: .
d_call: .
j_call: TRBJ1-5
v_call: TRBV30
cdr3_nt: TGTGCCTGGAGTGGGGGGCTGGGGAGCAATCAGCCCCAGCATTTT
cdr3_aa: CAWSGGLGSNQPQHF

clone_size: .
d_call: .
j_call: TRBJ1-1
v_call: TRBV7-6
cdr3_nt: TGTGCCAGCAGCTTATACTCAGGAGGGCACACTGAAGCTTTCTTT
cdr3_aa: CASSLYSGGHTEAFF

clone_size: .
d_call: .
j_call: TRBJ2-7
v_call: TRBV10-3
cdr3_nt: TGTGCCATCAGTGCCTCAACAGGTTCCTACGAGCAGTACTTC
cdr3_aa: CAISASTGSYEQYF

clone_size: .
d_call: TRBD1
j_call: TRBJ1-2
v_call: TRBV9
cdr3_nt: TGTGCCAGCAGCGGCTTAGGGACAGGGAGTCGGGATGGCTACACCTTC
cdr3_aa: CASSGLGTGSRDGYTF

clone_size: .
d_call: .
j_call: TRBJ2-7
v_call: TRBV7-9
cdr3_nt: TGTGCCAGCTCATACGGGGGTGACCAATCTGCCTACGAGCAGTACTTC
cdr3_aa: CASSYGGDQSAYEQYF

clone_size: .
d_call: .
j_call: TRBJ2-3
v_call: TRBV3-1/TRBV3-2
cdr3_nt: TGTGCCAGCAGCCAAGACAGGATCGATACGCAGTATTTT
cdr3_aa: CASSQDRIDTQYF

clone_size: .
d_call: TRBD1
j_call: TRBJ2-5
v_call: TRBV16
cdr3_nt: TGTGCCAGCAGCCAGGGGACAGCCGAGACCCAGTACTTC
cdr3_aa: CASSQGTAETQYF

clone_size: once
d_call: TRBD1
j_call: TRBJ1-5
v_call: TRBV28
cdr3_nt: TGTGCCAGCAGTTCATGGGGGGGACAGACAAATCAGCCCCAGCATTTT
cdr3_aa: CASSSWGGQTNQPQHF

clone_size: .
d_call: .
j_call: TRBJ2-1
v_call: TRBV7-3
cdr3_nt: TGTGCCAGCAGCCTAATATCCGGGGGTCGGAATGAGCAGTTCTTC
cdr3_aa: CASSLISGGRNEQFF

clone_size: .
d_call: TRBD1
j_call: TRBJ2-1
v_call: TRBV11-2
cdr3_nt: TGTGCCAGCAGCTTTGGGGACAGTACCAATGAGCAGTTCTTC
cdr3_aa: CASSFGDSTNEQFF

clone_size: .
d_call: .
j_call: TRBJ2-1
v_call: TRBV19
cdr3_nt: TGTGCCAGTAGTAGAGACAGTTACCCCTACAATGAGCAGTTCTTC
cdr3_aa: CASSRDSYPYNEQFF

clone_size: .
d_call: .
j_call: TRBJ2-1
v_call: TRBV6-1
cdr3_nt: TGTGCCAGCAGTGAGGCTAGAGACGGGCAGTTCTTC
cdr3_aa: CASSEARDGQFF

clone_size: .
d_call: TRBD2
j_call: TRBJ2-7
v_call: TRBV28
cdr3_nt: TGTGCCAGCATCGGGACTAGCGGGAGGGCCGGGTACTTC
cdr3_aa: CASIGTSGRAGYF